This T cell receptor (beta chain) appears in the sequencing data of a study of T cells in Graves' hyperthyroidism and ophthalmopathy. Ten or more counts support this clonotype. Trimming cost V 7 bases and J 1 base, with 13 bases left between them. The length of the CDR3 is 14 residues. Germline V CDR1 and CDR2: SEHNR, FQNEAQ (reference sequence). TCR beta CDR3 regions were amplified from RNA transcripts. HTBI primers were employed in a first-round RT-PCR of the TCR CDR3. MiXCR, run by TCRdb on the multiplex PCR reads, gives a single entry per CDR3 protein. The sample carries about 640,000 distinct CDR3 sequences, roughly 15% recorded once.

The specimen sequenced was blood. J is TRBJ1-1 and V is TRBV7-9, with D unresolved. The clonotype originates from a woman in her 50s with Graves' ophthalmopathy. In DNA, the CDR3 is TGTGCCAGCACCCGATCGGCAGGGAACACTGAAGCTTTCTTT. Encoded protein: CASTRSAGNTEAFF.